This TCR beta chain is from a study of T cells expressing NK-cell markers. TCRdb reprocessed the 5' RACE reads and keeps a single row for each CDR3 protein, giving no DNA. The sample has 400,000 or so distinct CDR3 sequences; the top ten hold around a tenth. Study conclusions and caveats: Whether expanded NKG2C+ T cell clones were HCMV-specific remained unclear.

A remark on this clonotype: Its specificity is not known.

Per the germline V gene, CDR1 is SGHAT and CDR2 is FQNNGV. The CDR3 has 18 amino acids. The chain couples TRBV11-2 to TRBJ2-7; TCRdb reports TRBD2, a call that lacks DNA to check it against. The TCR was taken from a woman aged 45-65 years in good health. The sequenced sample consisted of blood T cells: a sorted CD56 or NKG2C T cell subset, CD4+ or CD8+ T cells, or bulk PBMC T cells (not recorded which). The CDR3 reads CASSSRLAGGKQHYEQYF.